The 26 T cell receptor beta chains in this list originate from one sample, sequenced in a study of cytomegalovirus exposure and HLA in healthy donors (dated by TCRdb to about 2017). Library generation was performed with the immunoSEQ multiplex PCR assay. A mixture of 60 forward primers for TCR Vbeta segments and 13 reverse primers for TCR Jbeta segments was used in the multiplex PCR. TCRdb took over this immuneACCESS table, retaining in-frame rearrangements with V and J assigned. Such tables are incomplete; in checked studies, under half of the missing clones stem from an unresolved V gene, and the remainder is unexplained. This sample's table contains 20,000 or so clones. The ten largest clones capture more than 20% of the sample. Sequencing input: PBMCs. The receptors originated from a man between 60 and 70 years old in good health and CMV-seropositive.

The chain combines TRBV18 with TRBJ2-7; 8 nucleotides agree with TRBD2. V trimming: 6 bases; J trimming: 0 bases; junction bases outside the gene matches: 10. Germline CDR1 is KGHSH and CDR2 is LQKENI. This CDR3 has 16 residues. For the CDR3, the DNA is TGTGCCAGCTCGCCCCTCGATAGCGGGAACTCCTACGAGCAGTACTTC. This translates into CASSPLDSGNSYEQYF.

V and J are TRBV5-1 and TRBJ1-5; 7 nucleotides match TRBD1. CDR3 length: 15 amino acids. V lost 0 bases to trimming and J lost 9 bases; unmatched junction nucleotides: 9. Germline CDR1 reads SGHRS; CDR2 reads YFSETQ. The CDR3 DNA follows: TGCGCCAGCAGCTTGGACGGGACAGACTTACGGCCCCAGCATTTT. This translates into CASSLDGTDLRPQHF.

The rearrangement uses TRBV4-2 and TRBJ2-7; D unclear. V lost 3 bases to trimming and J lost 1 base, with 13 bases between them. Germline lookup yields CDR1 LGHNA and CDR2 YNFKEQ. The length of the CDR3 is 15 residues. The CDR3 coding sequence is TGTGCCAGCAGCCACGAGGCCAGTGCATCCTACGAGCAGTACTTC. This gives the protein CASSHEASASYEQYF.

The chain uses TRBV5-1 and TRBJ2-5; 8 positions agree with TRBD1. Looked up from germline, CDR1 is SGHRS and CDR2 is YFSETQ. The V gene end was trimmed by 4 bases and the J gene end by 4 bases; junction bases not matched to a gene: 6. This CDR3 region has 14 residues. The CDR3 loop reads CASSQGAGRETQYF. CDR3 nucleotide sequence: TGCGCCAGCAGCCAGGGGGCAGGGAGAGAGACCCAGTACTTC.

The V and J genes are TRBV6-6 and TRBJ2-1, with TRBD2 matching over 11 bases. Germline loops: CDR1 MNHNY, CDR2 SVGAGI (reference sequence). J gave up 4 bases and V 6 bases, and 5 bases lay outside the gene matches. This CDR3 region has 15 residues. CDR3 DNA: TGTGCCAGCAGCCCGACTAGCGGGACGTACAATGAGCAGTTCTTC. Amino acids: CASSPTSGTYNEQFF.

In terms of frequency, this clone is large (0.1 to 1%). The chain carries TRBV10-3 and TRBJ1-2; D ambiguous. This CDR3 region has 13 residues. Germline CDR1 ENHRY, CDR2 SYGVKD. V gave up 7 bases and J gave up 7 bases, with 16 bases separating them. The CDR3 DNA sequence: TGTGCCATCAACAGCAGGTCACCTTTTGGCTACACCTTC. It specifies CAINSRSPFGYTF.

The genes are TRBV29-1 and TRBJ2-7, with TRBD1 identical over 12 bases. Germline values: CDR1 SQVTM, CDR2 ANQGSEA. The ends lost 0 bases at V and 2 bases at J; junction bases unmatched: 11. This CDR3 is built from 18 residues. The CDR3: CSVEDGRTGTGGAYEQYF. DNA of the CDR3: TGCAGCGTTGAAGATGGGAGAACCGGGACAGGGGGCGCCTACGAGCAGTACTTC.

The CDR3 here is CATRDSPPNEKLFF. In DNA form, the CDR3 reads TGTGCCACCCGGGACAGTCCCCCCAATGAAAAACTGTTTTTT. The chain has TRBV5-4 and TRBJ1-4; 7 positions agree with TRBD1. After removal of 9 bases from V and 5 bases from J, the junction contained 10 bases not matched to a gene. This CDR3 region has 14 residues. The germline gives CDR1 SGHNT, CDR2 YYREEE (reference sequence).

The rearrangement uses TRBV29-1 and TRBJ2-3, with 9 bases identical to TRBD2. The V segment lost 1 base and the J segment 2 bases; nucleotides outside the gene matches: 7. The CDR3 runs 16 residues. Per the germline V gene, CDR1 is SQVTM and CDR2 is ANQGSEA. The CDR3 region has the DNA TGCAGCGTTGAAGGGGCCCGCGGGGGGGCCACAGATACGCAGTATTTT. It encodes CSVEGARGGATDTQYF.

The chain is built from TRBV9 and TRBJ2-7; 8 nucleotides line up with TRBD2. The ends lost 4 bases at V and 6 bases at J; junction bases unmatched: 18. The CDR3 covers 17 residues. Germline V CDR1 and CDR2: SGDLS, YYNGEE. CDR3 amino acids: CASSPRGTGGFPTEQYF. In DNA, the CDR3 is TGTGCCAGCAGCCCCCGAGGAACGGGAGGGTTCCCCACCGAGCAGTACTTC.

The J gene is TRBJ2-5, the V gene TRBV15; D is perhaps TRBD1 (5 bases). This CDR3 spans 15 amino acids. V shed 0 bases and J shed 1 base, with 9 bases lying between them. Germline loops: CDR1 LNHNV, CDR2 YYDKDF (reference sequence). Written as DNA, the CDR3 is TGTGCCACCAGCAGAGATAAGACAGCCCAAGAGACCCAGTACTTC. Translated: CATSRDKTAQETQYF.

The rearrangement uses TRBV4-1 and TRBJ2-5; 9 bases are shared with TRBD2. The CDR3 runs to 16 residues. Germline assignment: CDR1 MGHRA and CDR2 YSYEKL. J lost 5 bases, V lost 0 bases, and 7 bases had no gene match. The CDR3, as DNA: TGCGCCAGCAGCCAAGAGGCGATAGCGGGAGACGAGACCCAGTACTTC. This gives the protein CASSQEAIAGDETQYF.

This rearrangement joins TRBV30 to TRBJ1-5; no firm D call. The CDR3 is 14 amino acids. CDR1 GTSNPN and CDR2 SVGIG come from the germline V gene (reference sequence). Trimming removed 4 bases at V and 2 bases at J, with 12 bases between. DNA of the CDR3: TGTGCCTGGACGATGGGAGGAGGCAATCAGCCCCAGCATTTT. Protein product: CAWTMGGGNQPQHF.

CDR3 sequence: CSDRDSNYGYTF. The CDR3 DNA is TGCAGCGACAGGGATTCTAACTATGGCTACACCTTC. The genes are TRBV29-1 and TRBJ1-2; D might be TRBD1 (6 bases). Trimming took off 7 bases at V and 0 bases at J, with 9 bases between the two ends. The length of the CDR3 is 12 residues. In germline, CDR1 is SQVTM, CDR2 ANQGSEA.

The CDR3 bases are TGCAGCGACCTAGGGGACAGGGGCGACAATGAGCAGTTCTTC. It encodes CSDLGDRGDNEQFF. V and J are TRBV29-1 and TRBJ2-1; 10 positions match TRBD1. Looked up from germline, CDR1 is SQVTM and CDR2 is ANQGSEA. After removal of 7 bases from V and 5 bases from J, the junction contained 8 bases not matched to a gene. The CDR3 loop spans 14 amino acids.

Here the CDR3 reads CASSWTGGNEKLFF. The CDR3 DNA reads as TGCGCCAGCAGCTGGACAGGGGGGAATGAAAAACTGTTTTTT. The chain joins TRBV5-1 to TRBJ1-4; 10 bases fit TRBD1. Germline V lookup: CDR1 SGHRS, CDR2 YFSETQ. V shed 3 bases, J shed 5 bases, and the junction held 1 base outside the gene matches. This CDR3 has 14 residues.

The chain recombines TRBV5-1 with TRBJ2-7; 8 bases agree with TRBD1. The germline CDR1 and CDR2 sequences are SGHRS and YFSETQ. V lost 4 bases to trimming and J lost 2 bases; unmatched junction nucleotides: 11. This CDR3 region has 16 residues. The CDR3 DNA reads TGCGCCAGCAGCGGGGGTTGGGCGGGACAGGCCTACGAGCAGTACTTC. It specifies CASSGGWAGQAYEQYF.

CDR3 in DNA: TGTGCCAGCAGCCACCTCATGGGGGCTAACTCTGGAAACACCATATATTTT. Translation gives CASSHLMGANSGNTIYF. The rearrangement links TRBV11-2 to TRBJ1-3; TRBD1 is a possible D gene (6 bases). V was shortened by 5 bases and J by 0 bases, with 17 bases between the two germline ends. From germline, CDR1 is SGHAT and CDR2 FQNNGV. The length of the CDR3 is 17 residues.

The chain uses TRBV7-2 and TRBJ2-7; a weak D match, TRBD1 (6 bases). Per the germline V gene, CDR1 is SGHTA and CDR2 is FQGNSA. Between the trimmed V and J ends, which lost 5 bases and 3 bases, there was a span of 14 bases. This CDR3 contains 14 residues. CDR3 protein: CASSPRTAHYEQYF. The CDR3 region has the DNA TGTGCCAGCAGCCCGCGGACAGCGCACTACGAGCAGTACTTC.

The chain employs TRBV19 and TRBJ2-5; a possible D gene is TRBD1 (6 bases). The CDR3 sequence is 14 residues long. V lost 3 bases to trimming and J lost 1 base, with 9 bases between them. CDR1 is LNHDA, CDR2 SQIVND, per germline (reference sequence). CDR3 amino acids: CASSIRGGQETQYF. CDR3 in DNA: TGTGCCAGTAGTATTAGAGGGGGCCAAGAGACCCAGTACTTC.

This chain links TRBV5-1 with TRBJ2-3; 14 bases line up with TRBD2. The CDR3 covers 16 residues. V shed 0 bases, J shed 3 bases, and the junction held 0 bases outside the gene matches. Germline V gene lookup returns CDR1 SGHRS and CDR2 YFSETQ. The CDR3 nucleotides are TGCGCCAGCAGCTTGGGGACTAGCGGGAGGACAGATACGCAGTATTTT. Protein sequence: CASSLGTSGRTDTQYF.

This chain joins TRBV5-6 and TRBJ1-2; perhaps TRBD1 as D (5 bases). The germline gives CDR1 SGHDT, CDR2 YYEEEE. V was trimmed by 3 bases and J by 4 bases, leaving 16 bases between them. The length of the CDR3 is 15 residues. In DNA form, the CDR3 reads TGTGCCAGCAGCTCGACAGCTTCGTCCCGCTATGGCTACACCTTC. This codes for CASSSTASSRYGYTF. The complete variable domain, with remaining parts taken from reference TRBV5-6 and TRBJ1-2, reads DAGVTQSPTHLIKTRGQQVTLRCSPKSGHDTVSWYQQALGQGPQFIFQYYEEEERQRGNFPDRFSGHQFPNYSSELNVNALLLGDSALYLCASSSTASSRYGYTFGSGTRLTVV.

J is TRBJ1-5 and V is TRBV30, with D unclear. Germline CDR1 reads GTSNPN; CDR2 reads SVGIG (reference sequence). V lost 3 bases, J lost 6 bases, and 12 bases lay in between. The CDR3 is made up of 13 amino acids. CDR3: CAWRAGYLQPQHF. CDR3 in DNA: TGTGCCTGGAGGGCAGGCTACCTTCAGCCCCAGCATTTT.

The chain couples TRBV30 to TRBJ1-1; tentatively, D is TRBD1 (6 bases). The CDR3 length is 14 residues. V was pared by 7 bases and J by 0 bases, with 15 bases between. Germline CDR1 is GTSNPN and CDR2 is SVGIG (reference sequence). The CDR3: CASRADSLNTEAFF. The DNA of the CDR3 is TGTGCCTCCCGGGCGGACAGTCTGAACACTGAAGCTTTCTTT. Based on the CDR3 plus reference TRBV30 and TRBJ1-1, the full variable domain is SQTIHQWPATLVQPVGSPLSLECTVEGTSNPNLYWYRQAAGRGLQLLFYSVGIGQISSEVPQNLSASRPQDRQFILSSKKLLLSDSGFYLCASRADSLNTEAFFGQGTRLTVV.

The rearrangement links TRBV25-1 to TRBJ2-7, with D maybe TRBD1 (5 bases). Trimming pared 5 bases from V and 2 bases from J, leaving 13 bases between. The germline V gene encodes CDR1 MGHDK and CDR2 SYGVNS. This CDR3 region has 14 residues. CDR3 residues: CASSRVQGTYEQYF. The CDR3 nucleotides are TGTGCCAGCAGTCGGGTGCAGGGAACCTACGAGCAGTACTTC.

The genes are TRBV20-1 and TRBJ2-3, with D unclear. V was cut by 6 bases and J by 6 bases, with 7 bases left in between. Per the germline V gene, CDR1 is DFQATT and CDR2 is SNEGSKA (reference sequence). The CDR3 has 10 residues. CDR3 nucleotides: TGCAGTGCGAACTGGGATACGCAGTATTTT. This sequence encodes CSANWDTQYF.